Below, 13 T cell receptor beta chains from the same sample are listed, as sequenced in a study of neoadjuvant nivolumab and ipilimumab in lung cancer. The method was immunoSEQ multiplex PCR; TCRdb's version includes in-frame clones alone and lacks a portion of them. The data contain 15,000 to 20,000 clones, roughly 80% of them singletons. The input for sequencing was tumor tissue, taken after neoadjuvant nivolumab, alone or with ipilimumab, at or shortly before surgery. Receptor source: an adult with non-small cell lung cancer.

The J gene is TRBJ2-7, the V gene TRBV28; 8 bases are a match to TRBD2. Germline loops: CDR1 MDHEN, CDR2 SYDVKM. J lost 4 bases, V lost 5 bases, and 10 bases had no gene match. The CDR3 is made up of 15 amino acids. The CDR3 sequence is CASSPGGTSGYEQYF. CDR3 nucleotides: TGTGCCAGCAGTCCAGGTGGGACTAGTGGGTACGAGCAGTACTTC.

V gene TRBV7-9 combines with J gene TRBJ1-4; the match to TRBD1 covers 9 bases. Germline lookup yields CDR1 SEHNR and CDR2 FQNEAQ (reference sequence). The CDR3 has 17 amino acids. The V and J ends lost 1 base and 3 bases, in that order; junction bases with no gene match: 6. CDR3 sequence (DNA): TGTGCCAGCAGCTTAGGACAGGGGGTCGCCCCTAATGAAAAACTGTTTTTT. It is translated as CASSLGQGVAPNEKLFF. Combining the CDR3 with reference TRBV7-9 and TRBJ1-4 gives the whole variable domain DTGVSQNPRHKITKRGQNVTFRCDPISEHNRLYWYRQTLGQGPEFLTYFQNEAQLEKSRLLSDRFSAERPKGSFSTLEIQRTEQGDSAMYLCASSLGQGVAPNEKLFFGSGTQLSVL.

This chain connects TRBV14 to TRBJ2-1; D gene uncertain. CDR1 is SGHDN, CDR2 FVKESK, per germline. The CDR3 loop spans 14 amino acids. Between the trimmed V and J ends, which lost 8 bases and 0 bases, there was a span of 11 bases. The CDR3 DNA sequence: TGTGCCAGCGAGCTCATAACCTCCTACAATGAGCAGTTCTTC. Translating gives CASELITSYNEQFF.

CDR3 residues: CASTLGPNTGELFF. As DNA, the CDR3 is TGTGCCAGCACCTTGGGACCGAACACCGGGGAGCTGTTTTTT. This chain links TRBV7-2 with TRBJ2-2; D may match TRBD1 or TRBD2 (5 bases each). This CDR3 is 14 amino acids long. The germline CDR1 and CDR2 sequences are SGHTA and FQGNSA. Deletions cut 7 bases from V and 0 bases from J, with 9 bases between. Full variable domain (rest looked up from reference TRBV7-2 and TRBJ2-2): GAGVSQSPSNKVTEKGKDVELRCDPISGHTALYWYRQSLGQGLEFLIYFQGNSAPDKSGLPSDRFSAERTGGSVSTLTIQRTQQEDSAVYLCASTLGPNTGELFFGEGSRLTVL.

The CDR3 loop is CASSDGGAVAETQYF. The DNA for the CDR3 is TGTGCCAGCAGCGACGGGGGGGCCGTTGCGGAGACCCAGTACTTC. The chain links TRBV6-6 to TRBJ2-5, with 8 bases fitting TRBD2. V gave up 6 bases and J gave up 5 bases; unmatched junction bases: 11. Germline CDR1 is MNHNY and CDR2 is SVGAGI (reference sequence). The CDR3 runs 15 residues.

Concerning this clone itself: Other DNA sequences in this specimen translate into the identical CDR3. The chain's CDR3 is CASSSRTANTEAFF. DNA for the CDR3: TGCGCCAGCAGCTCCAGGACAGCCAACACTGAAGCTTTCTTT. The chain links TRBV5-1 to TRBJ1-1, with D possibly matching TRBD1 (6 bases). From germline, CDR1 is SGHRS and CDR2 YFSETQ. CDR3 length equals 14 residues. V lost 3 bases to trimming and J lost 2 bases, with 11 bases between them.

The chain links TRBV10-2 to TRBJ1-3; possible D gene TRBD1, 6 bases. The CDR3 has 14 amino acids. Looked up from germline, CDR1 is WSHSY and CDR2 is SAAADI. Trimming shortened V by 1 base and J by 2 bases, and 6 bases separated the two germline ends. This chain's CDR3 is CASSEYRAGNTIYF. Here the CDR3 DNA reads TGCGCCAGCAGTGAGTACAGGGCTGGAAACACCATATATTTT.

A single count supports this clone. Different DNA sequences within this sample yield the same CDR3. The chain combines TRBV7-2 with TRBJ2-2; no firm D call. V lost 3 bases to trimming and J lost 7 bases, with 6 bases between them. CDR3 length: 12 residues. Per germline, CDR1 SGHTA and CDR2 FQGNSA. CDR3 in amino acids: CASSLYSGELFF. The CDR3 coding sequence is TGTGCCAGCAGCTTGTACAGCGGGGAGCTGTTTTTT.

J is TRBJ2-6 and V is TRBV28, with D perhaps matching TRBD2 (5 bases). Germline CDR1 and CDR2: MDHEN and SYDVKM. V lost 8 bases to trimming and J lost 2 bases, with 7 bases between them. This CDR3 has 13 amino acids. The CDR3 loop reads CASRGAGANVLTF. CDR3 coding DNA: TGTGCCAGCCGGGGTGCTGGGGCCAACGTCCTGACTTTC.

V usage is TRBV10-3 and J usage is TRBJ2-7; D is possibly TRBD1 or TRBD2 (7 bases each). The CDR3 is made up of 12 amino acids. Trimming took 10 bases from V and 6 from J, leaving 16 bases between them. Germline V gives CDR1 ENHRY, CDR2 SYGVKD. The CDR3 DNA sequence: TGTGCCAACAGGGGTTCGGGGGGCGAGCAGTACTTC. Residues: CANRGSGGEQYF.

This chain connects TRBV11-3 to TRBJ2-5, with 10 bases identical to TRBD1. The CDR3 runs to 15 residues. With 2 bases clipped from V and 4 bases from J, the junction kept 4 bases outside the gene matches. CDR1 and CDR2 (germline): SGHNT, YENEEA. The CDR3 nucleotides are TGTGCCAGCAGCTTAAGACAGGGGGCGCGAGAGACCCAGTACTTC. Encoded protein: CASSLRQGARETQYF. The entire variable domain, with the rest obtained from reference TRBV11-3 and TRBJ2-5, is as follows: EAGVVQSPRYKIIEKKQPVAFWCNPISGHNTLYWYLQNLGQGPELLIRYENEEAVDDSQLPKDRFSAERLKGVDSTLKIQPAELGDSAVYLCASSLRQGARETQYFGPGTRLLVL.

The rearrangement uses TRBV29-1 and TRBJ2-3; 8 bases align to TRBD2. Germline trimming cut 7 bases from V and 1 base from J; bases unmatched to any gene: 13. This CDR3 region has 16 residues. The germline V gene has CDR1 SQVTM and CDR2 ANQGSEA. CDR3 protein: CSGIAGTHFRTDTQYF. The DNA of the CDR3 is TGCAGCGGCATAGCGGGGACCCACTTCCGCACAGATACGCAGTATTTT.

The V and J genes are TRBV7-9 and TRBJ2-5; TRBD2 matches at 7 bases. V was pared by 5 bases and J by 5 bases, with 8 bases of the junction left unmatched. Germline CDR1 reads SEHNR; CDR2 reads FQNEAQ (reference sequence). This CDR3 region has 14 residues. The CDR3 nucleotides are TGTGCCAGCAGCCTTTCGGGAGGAATGGAGACCCAGTACTTC. Translating gives CASSLSGGMETQYF. The full variable domain, completed using reference TRBV7-9 and TRBJ2-5, is DTGVSQNPRHKITKRGQNVTFRCDPISEHNRLYWYRQTLGQGPEFLTYFQNEAQLEKSRLLSDRFSAERPKGSFSTLEIQRTEQGDSAMYLCASSLSGGMETQYFGPGTRLLVL.